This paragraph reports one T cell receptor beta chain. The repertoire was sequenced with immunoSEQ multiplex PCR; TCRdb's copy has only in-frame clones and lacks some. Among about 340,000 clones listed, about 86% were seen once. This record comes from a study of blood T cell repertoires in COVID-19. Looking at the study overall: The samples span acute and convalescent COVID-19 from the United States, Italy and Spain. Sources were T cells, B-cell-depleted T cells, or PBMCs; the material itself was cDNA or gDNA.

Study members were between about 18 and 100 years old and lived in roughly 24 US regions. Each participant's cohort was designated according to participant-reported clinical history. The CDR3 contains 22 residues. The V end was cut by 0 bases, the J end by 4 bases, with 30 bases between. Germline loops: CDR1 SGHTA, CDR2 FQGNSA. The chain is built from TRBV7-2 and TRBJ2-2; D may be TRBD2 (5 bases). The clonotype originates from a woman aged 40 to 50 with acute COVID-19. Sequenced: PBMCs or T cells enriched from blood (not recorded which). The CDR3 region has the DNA TGTGCCAGCAGCTTAGCGAGCCACCCTAGCTTGCGGCGAATCGCGATCACCGGGGAGCTGTTTTTT. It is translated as CASSLASHPSLRRIAITGELFF.